The sequence of this TCR beta chain was determined in a study of shared clonotypes between healthy human individuals (dated by TCRdb to the early 2020s). For context, the study as a whole: Three men and two women, aged 18 to 49 years, made up the cohort. For each donor, three plates each were used for CD4 naive and CD4 memory, two plates were used for CD8 naive, and one plate was used for CD8 memory. To estimate repertoire size and how much clonotype sharing occurs between individuals, the study deeply sequenced the blood TCR repertoires of about five healthy adults. Different laboratories and diverse techniques were used to prepare libraries and sequence TCR repertoires, to increase sequencing depth and limit assay-specific biases. Per donor, leukapheresis produced somewhere between about 0.9 and 9 billion PBMCs. The paper as a whole reports these results and caveats: Incomplete sequencing was indicated by rarefaction of sorted-subset datasets, despite the large sequencing depth. Because the study included only a small number of donors, the genetic and exposure-history diversity represented was limited. Sampling was restricted to blood, and TCR repertoires in tissues likely differ from the TCR repertoires found in blood. Larger estimated clonotype richness was generally found for naive subsets than for memory subsets. Sharing across a handful of donors was observed for about 5% of naive CD4, 3% to 3.5% of naive CD8, 2.3% of memory CD4, and about 0.4% of memory CD8 clonotypes. Compared with non-shared clonotypes, clonotypes shared by all four sorted-subset donors had higher generation probabilities. Based on pairwise subsampling, the degree of clonotype sharing among donors was expected to be affected by sequencing depth.

Using the deep immunoSEQ assay, multiplex PCR amplified TCR CDR3 regions from genomic DNA. Genomic DNA extracted from each cell subset was distributed evenly over all wells of several immunoSEQ 96-well plates, and each plate served as one replicate. Each replicate PCR for sorted subsets received about 180 ng genomic DNA, equal to roughly 30,000 T cell genomes. Purified libraries were measured with a Qubit 3.0 fluorometer, size-checked on a Bioanalyzer 2100, and measured again with the KAPA Library Quantification kit. Every immunoSEQ 96-well plate was sequenced on a separate single-read 150-cycle Illumina NextSeq 550 flow cell. The authors processed their data as follows. Because the immunoSEQ output included only junctional sequences and no quality scores, the filtering could not be the same as the filtering used for full-length reads. To assign V/J genes and CDR3, sequences were annotated against IMGT germline references using PyIR, a Python wrapper for IgBLAST v1.9. Reads were removed for weak V/J assignments (E-value above 1e-6), missing CDR3, stop codons, out-of-frame junctions, or ambiguous translated residues. V3J clonotypes were defined as sequences sharing an identical inferred V gene, J gene, and CDR3 amino acid sequence. The percentage overlap between two repertoires was calculated by dividing the number of shared unique clonotypes by the size of the smaller repertoire. RTK rarefaction, the Chao1 estimator, and Recon v2.1 estimates of unobserved clonotypes were used to assess repertoire richness. OLGA was used to compute generation probabilities for all TCRbeta clonotypes that the gDNA method yielded from a handful of donors. Drawn from immuneACCESS, this table holds only the in-frame rearrangements with V and J called that TCRdb kept. Clones are partly lost; checked studies trace under half to an unresolved V gene and leave the rest unexplained. Clone size and the V and J calls come from that table; the DNA yielded D and trimming. The table for this sample lists 2 million to 3 million clones; over 85% of them were counted only once. The ten largest clones add up to about 0.39% of the sample.

Notes on this clone: Its specific antigen is unknown. The sample holds no much larger clone one base away, and base qualities are not on file.

CDR1 and CDR2, per the germline V gene, are SGHRS and YFSETQ. The CDR3 holds 14 amino acids from the cysteine to the phenylalanine. The DNA shown is the 42-base CDR3, in frame from base 1. V is cut back by 5 bases and J by 3 bases, with 8 bases in the junction unmatched. The donors were healthy, HIV-negative adults who had no recently reported acute infections or vaccinations. All donors were Caucasian adults living in Nashville, Tennessee, USA. CD4+ T cells were enriched through magnetic negative selection, after which naive cells were positively selected on CD45RA and the remaining negative fraction served as the memory subset. After blood collection by leukapheresis, PBMCs were isolated using Ficoll-Histopaque density gradient centrifugation and then cryopreserved in the vapor phase of liquid nitrogen. Purity and quantity of every magnetically sorted T cell population were checked by analytical flow cytometry. From each sorted fraction, genomic DNA was isolated and quantified by UV absorbance on a Nanodrop 2000c.

Sequencing was done on a sample of naive CD4+ T cells from PBMCs. The sample's cell subset or site label is to be understood as: CD45RA+ positively selected. The sequence came from a man aged 18 to 35 in good health. Some clones in this sample may be carry-over from other donors' samples. The V and J genes are TRBV5-1 and TRBJ2-7; TRBD1 fits 7 bases in the junction. The nucleotides are TGCGCCAGCAGACCCGGGACAGAGAGCTACGAGCAGTACTTC. Its protein product is CASRPGTESYEQYF.